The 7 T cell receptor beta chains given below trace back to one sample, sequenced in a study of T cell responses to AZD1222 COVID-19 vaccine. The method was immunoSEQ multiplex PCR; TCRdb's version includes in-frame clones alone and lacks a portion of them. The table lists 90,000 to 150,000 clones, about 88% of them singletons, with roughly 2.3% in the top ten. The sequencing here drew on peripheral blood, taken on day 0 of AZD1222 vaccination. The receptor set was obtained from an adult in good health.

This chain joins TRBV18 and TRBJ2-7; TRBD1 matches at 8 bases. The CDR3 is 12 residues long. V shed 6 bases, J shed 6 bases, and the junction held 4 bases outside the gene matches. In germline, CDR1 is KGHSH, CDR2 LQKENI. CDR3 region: CASSVDRAEQYF. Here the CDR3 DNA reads TGTGCCAGCTCGGTGGACAGGGCCGAGCAGTACTTC.

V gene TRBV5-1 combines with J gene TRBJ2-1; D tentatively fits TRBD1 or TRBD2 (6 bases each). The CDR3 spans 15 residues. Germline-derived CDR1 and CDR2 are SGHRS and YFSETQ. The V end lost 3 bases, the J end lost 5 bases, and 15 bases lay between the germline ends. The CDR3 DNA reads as TGCGCCAGCAGCTCGATGGGGGGCGCCAACAATGAGCAGTTCTTC. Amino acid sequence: CASSSMGGANNEQFF.

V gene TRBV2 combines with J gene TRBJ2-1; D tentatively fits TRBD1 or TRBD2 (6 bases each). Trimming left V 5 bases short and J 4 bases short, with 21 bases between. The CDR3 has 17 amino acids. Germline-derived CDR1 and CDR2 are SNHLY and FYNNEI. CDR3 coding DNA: TGTGCCAGCAGTCTTCACGTGACTAGAGGGGGATACAATGAGCAGTTCTTC. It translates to CASSLHVTRGGYNEQFF.

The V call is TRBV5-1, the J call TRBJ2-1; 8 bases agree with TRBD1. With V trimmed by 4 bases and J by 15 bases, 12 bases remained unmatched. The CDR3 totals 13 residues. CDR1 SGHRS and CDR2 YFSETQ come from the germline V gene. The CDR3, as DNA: TGCGCCAGCAGCCCCCCCCTGAAGGGACAGGCGTTCTTC. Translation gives CASSPPLKGQAFF. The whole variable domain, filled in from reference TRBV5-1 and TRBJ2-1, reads KAGVTQTPRYLIKTRGQQVTLSCSPISGHRSVSWYQQTPGQGLQFLFEYFSETQRNKGNFPGRFSGRQFSNSRSEMNVSTLELGDSALYLCASSPPLKGQAFFGPGTRLTVL.

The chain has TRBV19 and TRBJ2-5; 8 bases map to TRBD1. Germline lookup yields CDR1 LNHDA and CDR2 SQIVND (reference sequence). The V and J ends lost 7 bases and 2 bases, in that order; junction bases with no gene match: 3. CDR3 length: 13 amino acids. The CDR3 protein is CASTWTGQETQYF. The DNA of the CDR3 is TGTGCCAGTACTTGGACAGGGCAAGAGACCCAGTACTTC.

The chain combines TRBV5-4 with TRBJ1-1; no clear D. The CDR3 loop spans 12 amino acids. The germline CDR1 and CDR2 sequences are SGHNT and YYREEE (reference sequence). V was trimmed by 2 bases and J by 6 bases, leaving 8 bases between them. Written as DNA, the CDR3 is TGTGCCAGCAGCTTAGGAATCTCTGAAGCTTTCTTT. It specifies CASSLGISEAFF.

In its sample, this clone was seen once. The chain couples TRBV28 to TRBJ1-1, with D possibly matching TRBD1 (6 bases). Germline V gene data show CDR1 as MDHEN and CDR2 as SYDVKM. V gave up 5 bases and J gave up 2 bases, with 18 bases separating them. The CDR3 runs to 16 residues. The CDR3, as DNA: TGTGCCAGCAGTGAGGGACACCCATTCTCCAACACTGAAGCTTTCTTT. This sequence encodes CASSEGHPFSNTEAFF.